Listed below are T cell receptor beta chains from one sample, sequenced in a study of regulatory T cells in long-lasting Graves disease. TCRdb reanalysed the multiplex PCR reads using MiXCR and keeps one entry per CDR3 protein. Among 440,000 or so distinct CDR3 sequences listed, about 17% were seen once. The sample also formed part of further work on T cells in Graves' hyperthyroidism and ophthalmopathy.

This specimen consisted of peripheral blood mononuclear cells (PBMCs), obtained at new diagnosis, from a patient treated with antithyroid drugs. These receptors were obtained from a woman aged 25 to 45 with Graves disease. The CDR3 runs from the conserved cysteine through the conserved F or W. The D gene is left open where the match is weak. The size of a clone is reported for some rows only, either as once, few or many, or as a class for expanded clones.

- | TRBJ2-2 | many | TRBV7-3 | CASSYQMRTGELFF | TGTGCCAGCAGCTACCAGATGAGGACCGGGGAGCTGTTTTTT
- | TRBJ2-5 | - | TRBV29-1 | CSVEDPEIPSGEAQYF | TGCAGCGTTGAAGATCCCGAAATCCCCTCGGGAGAAGCCCAGTACTTC
TRBD1 | TRBJ2-5 | - | TRBV28 | CASSRTGGVLETQYF | TGTGCCAGCAGCCGGACAGGGGGCGTTTTGGAGACCCAGTACTTC
TRBD2 | TRBJ2-2 | - | TRBV12-3/TRBV12-4 | CASSLERGKSTGELFF | TGTGCCAGCAGTTTAGAGCGGGGAAAATCGACCGGGGAGCTGTTTTTT
- | TRBJ2-7 | many | TRBV7-6 | CASSSNSWMGLIYEQYF | TGTGCCAGCAGCTCGAACTCGTGGATGGGGCTAATCTACGAGCAGTACTTC
- | TRBJ1-1 | many | TRBV27 | CASSLSGDVEAFF | TGTGCCAGCAGTTTATCGGGGGACGTTGAAGCTTTCTTT
- | TRBJ1-5 | many | TRBV11-2 | CASSLVPYQPQHF | TGTGCCAGCAGCTTAGTCCCCTATCAGCCCCAGCATTTT
- | TRBJ1-3 | - | TRBV10-1 | CASSETDSGNTIYF | TGCGCCAGCAGTGAGACAGACTCTGGAAACACCATATATTTT
- | TRBJ2-7 | many | TRBV28 | CASSFTFMGSYEQYF | TGTGCCAGCAGTTTTACTTTTATGGGCTCCTACGAGCAGTACTTC
- | TRBJ2-5 | many | TRBV30 | CAWSVIPGSGQETQYF | TGTGCCTGGAGTGTAATCCCCGGGAGTGGCCAAGAGACCCAGTACTTC
- | TRBJ2-6 | few | TRBV18 | CASSPQRSGANVLTF | TGTGCCAGCTCACCACAGCGATCTGGGGCCAACGTCCTGACTTTC
- | TRBJ2-1 | - | TRBV18 | CASSFYGNYNEQFF | TGTGCCAGCTCATTCTACGGCAACTACAATGAGCAGTTCTTC
- | TRBJ2-3 | few | TRBV7-9 | CASSGRGDTQYF | TGTGCCAGCAGCGGAAGGGGAGATACGCAGTATTTT
TRBD2 | TRBJ2-1 | few | TRBV19 | CASIPGAGGLNSYNEQFF | TGTGCCAGTATCCCGGGAGCGGGAGGCCTAAACTCCTACAATGAGCAGTTCTTC
- | TRBJ1-1 | many | TRBV20-1 | CSARGGIRSTEAFF | TGCAGTGCCCGAGGGGGTATCAGGAGCACTGAAGCTTTCTTT
- | TRBJ1-1 | - | TRBV4-1 | CASSQDNPTEAFF | TGCGCCAGCAGCCAAGATAATCCCACTGAAGCTTTCTTT
- | TRBJ2-2 | - | TRBV4-2 | CASSQDRDRDTGELFF | TGTGCCAGCAGCCAAGATCGAGACAGAGACACCGGGGAGCTGTTTTTT
TRBD1 | TRBJ1-1 | many | TRBV27 | CASSLLGTGLTEAFF | TGTGCCAGCAGTTTATTAGGGACAGGGTTGACTGAAGCTTTCTTT
- | TRBJ1-6 | many | TRBV3-1 | CASSQVGRGNSPLHF | TGTGCCAGCAGCCAAGTCGGCAGGGGAAATTCACCCCTCCACTTT
- | TRBJ2-3 | many | TRBV3-1 | CASSHGASTDTQYF | TGTGCCAGCAGCCATGGGGCTAGCACAGATACGCAGTATTTT
- | TRBJ2-7 | few | TRBV7-3 | CASSLVLADYEQYF | TGTGCCAGCAGCTTAGTTTTGGCAGACTACGAGCAGTACTTC
TRBD2 | TRBJ2-1 | many | TRBV5-1 | CASSLLAGGPDNEQFF | TGCGCCAGCAGTTTACTAGCGGGAGGGCCGGACAATGAGCAGTTCTTC
- | TRBJ2-3 | - | TRBV29-1 | CSSPDGTDTQYF | TGCAGCTCGCCCGATGGCACAGATACGCAGTATTTT
TRBD2 | TRBJ2-1 | - | TRBV6-2/TRBV6-3 | CASSRTSGRGLRGDEQFF | TGTGCCAGCAGCCGGACTAGCGGGAGAGGCCTACGAGGGGATGAGCAGTTCTTC
- | TRBJ2-1 | - | TRBV5-1 | CASSSPGVGEQFF | TGCGCCAGCAGCAGCCCGGGGGTAGGTGAGCAGTTCTTC
- | TRBJ1-2 | many | TRBV27 | CASKTWNNYGYTF | TGTGCCAGCAAAACTTGGAATAACTATGGCTACACCTTC
TRBD1 | TRBJ2-7 | many | TRBV6-5 | CASSLSPGTDILSYEQYF | TGTGCCAGCAGTTTGAGCCCCGGGACAGACATCCTCTCCTACGAGCAGTACTTC
- | TRBJ2-3 | few | TRBV4-3 | CASSQDIRVSTDTQYF | TGCGCCAGCAGCCAAGATATTCGCGTTAGCACAGATACGCAGTATTTT